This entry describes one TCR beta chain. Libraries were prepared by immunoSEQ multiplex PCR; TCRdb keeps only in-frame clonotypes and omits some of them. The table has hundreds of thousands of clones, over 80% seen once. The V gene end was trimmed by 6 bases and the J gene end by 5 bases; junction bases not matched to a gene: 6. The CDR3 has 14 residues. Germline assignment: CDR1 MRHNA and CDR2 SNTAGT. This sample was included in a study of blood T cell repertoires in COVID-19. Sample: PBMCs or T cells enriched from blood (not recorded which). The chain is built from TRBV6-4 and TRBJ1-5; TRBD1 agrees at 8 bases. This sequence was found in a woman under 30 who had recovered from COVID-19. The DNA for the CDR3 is TGTGCCAGCAGACGGGACAGGCCACATCAGCCCCAGCATTTT. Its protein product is CASRRDRPHQPQHF.